This T cell receptor beta chain is drawn from a study of blood T cells in healthy people across ages. Peripheral blood from each donor was collected in a volume of 9.5 to 10 milliliters. Study findings and constraints: Per million T cells, TCR beta diversity dropped about linearly as age rose. In long-lived donors, naive CD4+ cell counts and diversity exceeded those of aged donors.

This CDR3 is 16 amino acids long. Trimming shortened V by 0 bases and J by 5 bases, and 11 bases separated the two germline ends. The germline V gene encodes CDR1 LGHDT and CDR2 YNNKEL (reference sequence). PCR was performed a second time for about 6 to 12 cycles using a sample-barcoded 5' primer and a J-beta primer mix. From the 5' RACE reads, TCRdb called clonotypes with MiXCR, one entry per CDR3 protein. The sample consists of around 1.7 million distinct CDR3 sequences, 28% of them appearing once. This clonotype has just a few counts. Antigen: not known. What was sequenced was blood. This receptor was obtained from a woman in her thirties in good health. This chain links TRBV3-1 with TRBJ2-6; D may be TRBD1 or TRBD2 (6 bases each). This CDR3 is CASSQDRGGRANVLTF. Written as DNA, the CDR3 is TGTGCCAGCAGCCAAGATCGAGGGGGGAGGGCCAACGTCCTGACTTTC.